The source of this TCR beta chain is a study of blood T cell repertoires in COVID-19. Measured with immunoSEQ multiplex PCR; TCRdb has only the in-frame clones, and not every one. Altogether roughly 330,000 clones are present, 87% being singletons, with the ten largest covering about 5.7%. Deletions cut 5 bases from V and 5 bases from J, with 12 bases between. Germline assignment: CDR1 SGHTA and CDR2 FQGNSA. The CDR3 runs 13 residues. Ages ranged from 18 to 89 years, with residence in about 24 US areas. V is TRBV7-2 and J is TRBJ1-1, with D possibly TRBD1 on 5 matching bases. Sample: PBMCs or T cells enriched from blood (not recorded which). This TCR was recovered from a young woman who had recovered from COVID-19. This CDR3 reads CASSLEGRTEAFF. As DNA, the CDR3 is TGTGCCAGCAGCCTGGAGGGGAGGACTGAAGCTTTCTTT.